The following is a T cell receptor beta chain sequence with its context. These data belong to a study of blood T cell repertoires in COVID-19. Whole-study context: PBMCs, B-cell-depleted T cells, or T cells provided the cDNA or gDNA that made up the material.

Assay used: immunoSEQ multiplex PCR; TCRdb lists only in-frame clones, some missing. The repertoire includes some 130,000 clones, 75% to 90% of them detected once, and approximately 1.8% sits in the top ten. Trimming left V 1 base short and J 3 bases short, with 12 bases between. CDR3 length: 15 residues. The germline V gene encodes CDR1 MNHNS and CDR2 SASEGT. The receptor was derived from a man between 70 and 80 years old with acute or convalescent COVID-19. Sequencing was done on a sample of peripheral blood. V is TRBV6-1 and J is TRBJ1-2; D is uncertain. CDR3 residues: CASSEDAGQDYGYTF. The CDR3 region has the DNA TGTGCCAGCAGTGAAGATGCTGGCCAGGACTATGGCTACACCTTC.